The 17 T cell receptor beta chains listed next were all sequenced from one sample in a study of blood T cell repertoires in COVID-19. Measured with immunoSEQ multiplex PCR; TCRdb has only the in-frame clones, and not every one. The sample lists about 240,000 clones; approximately 85% were seen once. The source material was peripheral blood. Receptors were obtained from an elderly man with acute or convalescent COVID-19.

This chain joins TRBV21-1 and TRBJ2-1; the DNA was not used to check the table's D call, TRBD1. TRBV21-1 is an annotated pseudogene. The CDR3 spans 16 residues. In nucleotides, the CDR3 is TGTGCCAGCAGCAAAGCTATGGACAGCGTCCACAATGAGCAGTTCTTC. Protein: CASSKAMDSVHNEQFF.

The chain employs TRBV27 and TRBJ2-2; D is unresolved. This CDR3 comprises 16 residues. The V end was cut by 0 bases, the J end by 5 bases, with 13 bases between. Per the germline V gene, CDR1 is MNHEY and CDR2 is SMNVEV (reference sequence). CDR3 nucleotide sequence: TGTGCCAGCAGTTTATCCCGACAACTCGGAACCGGGGAGCTGTTTTTT. Encoded protein: CASSLSRQLGTGELFF.

The chain has TRBV4-3 and TRBJ2-7; 8 bases fit TRBD2. Germline CDR1 LGHNA, CDR2 YSLEER. The CDR3 covers 15 residues. With V trimmed by 0 bases and J by 7 bases, 8 bases remained unmatched. CDR3 sequence (DNA): TGCGCCAGCAGCCAAGATCGGACTAGCCCGGATGAGCAGTACTTC. The encoded protein is CASSQDRTSPDEQYF.

The rearrangement links TRBV6-1 to TRBJ1-5; D is perhaps TRBD1 (5 bases). The germline V gene encodes CDR1 MNHNS and CDR2 SASEGT. Between the trimmed V and J ends, which lost 3 bases and 0 bases, there was a span of 18 bases. The CDR3 is 18 residues long. CDR3 residues: CASSDWGRGSYSNQPQHF. The DNA for the CDR3 is TGTGCCAGCAGTGATTGGGGAAGGGGTTCCTATAGCAATCAGCCCCAGCATTTT.

This chain links TRBV5-6 with TRBJ1-2; 10 bases map to TRBD1. The CDR3 contains 16 residues. J gave up 6 bases and V 6 bases, and 14 bases lay outside the gene matches. CDR1 and CDR2 (germline): SGHDT, YYEEEE. The CDR3 sequence: CASTLGTGANADGYTF. In nucleotides, the CDR3 is TGTGCCAGCACCTTAGGGACAGGGGCGAACGCGGATGGCTACACCTTC.

This clone is a singleton in its sample. The chain employs TRBV10-3 and TRBJ2-3, with 8 bases identical to TRBD1. The CDR3 is made up of 15 amino acids. J gave up 4 bases and V 1 base, and 4 bases lay outside the gene matches. CDR1 is ENHRY and CDR2 is SYGVKD in the germline V gene. The DNA of the CDR3 is TGTGCCATCAGTGAGTACTCAGGGGGCTCAGATACGCAGTATTTT. It yields the protein CAISEYSGGSDTQYF.

DNA of the CDR3: TGTGCCAGCAGTTCCCACTACGAGCAGTACTTC. It codes for CASSSHYEQYF. The V gene is TRBV2, the J gene TRBJ2-7; D gene uncertain. CDR3 length: 11 amino acids. Germline V gene lookup returns CDR1 SNHLY and CDR2 FYNNEI. Trimming took off 5 bases at V and 3 bases at J, with 5 bases between the two ends. The variable domain in full, with the rest retrieved from reference TRBV2 and TRBJ2-7, is EPEVTQTPSHQVTQMGQEVILRCVPISNHLYFYWYRQILGQKVEFLVSFYNNEISEKSEIFDDQFSVERPDGSNFTLKIRSTKLEDSAMYFCASSSHYEQYFGPGTRLTVT.

The chain joins TRBV6-5 to TRBJ1-1; tentatively, D is TRBD1 (5 bases). CDR3 length equals 13 residues. Trimming left V 11 bases short and J 1 base short, with 14 bases between. CDR1 is MNHEY and CDR2 is SVGAGI in the germline V gene. As DNA, the CDR3 is TGTGCCGGTCAGACAGTATCGAACACTGAAGCTTTCTTT. This codes for CAGQTVSNTEAFF.

J is TRBJ2-2 and V is TRBV6-4; 7 bases are a match to TRBD1. Germline lookup yields CDR1 MRHNA and CDR2 SNTAGT. J gave up 6 bases and V 7 bases, and 11 bases lay outside the gene matches. This CDR3 contains 15 residues. The CDR3 sequence: CASKREGATPGELFF. The CDR3 nucleotides read TGTGCCAGCAAGAGAGAGGGGGCTACCCCCGGGGAGCTGTTTTTT.

The chain links TRBV7-2 to TRBJ1-6, with unresolved D. CDR1 SGHTA and CDR2 FQGNSA come from the germline V gene. CDR3 length equals 15 residues. Trimming shortened V by 1 base and J by 10 bases, and 14 bases separated the two germline ends. CDR3 in DNA: TGTGCCAGCAGCTTAGTAGCCCCGCGGAGATCACCCCTCCACTTT. This encodes CASSLVAPRRSPLHF.

CDR3 nucleotide sequence: TGTGCCAGCAGCCAATCTTACAGGGAGACCTACGAGCAGTACTTC. As protein: CASSQSYRETYEQYF. The chain couples TRBV16 to TRBJ2-7, with D tentatively TRBD1 (6 bases). From germline, CDR1 is KGHSY and CDR2 FQNENV. The V and J ends lost 0 bases and 2 bases respectively, with 11 bases between them. This CDR3 is built from 15 residues.

The V gene is TRBV6-5, the J gene TRBJ1-1; no clear D gene. The germline V gene encodes CDR1 MNHEY and CDR2 SVGAGI. This CDR3 region has 15 residues. V was shortened by 7 bases and J by 5 bases, with 20 bases between the two germline ends. CDR3 nucleotide sequence: TGTGCCAGCAAAATCGGAGACGCGACGGATACTGAAGCTTTCTTT. Protein sequence: CASKIGDATDTEAFF.

This clone was counted once. The CDR3 protein is CASKLLNQPQHF. The CDR3 nucleotides read TGTGCCAGCAAGCTTCTCAATCAGCCCCAGCATTTT. The V call is TRBV28, the J call TRBJ1-5; D unclear. V was clipped by 7 bases and J by 3 bases, with 7 bases between them. Germline CDR1 is MDHEN and CDR2 is SYDVKM. This CDR3 is built from 12 residues.

The chain has TRBV7-9 and TRBJ2-7; TRBD1 matches at 9 bases. This CDR3 is 14 amino acids long. The germline V gene encodes CDR1 SEHNR and CDR2 FQNEAQ (reference sequence). J was trimmed by 3 bases and V by 5 bases; bases with no gene match: 5. CDR3 sequence: CASSPGQGLYEQYF. The CDR3 DNA is TGTGCCAGCAGCCCGGGACAGGGCCTCTACGAGCAGTACTTC.

The chain is built from TRBV5-6 and TRBJ2-3; no clear D. The CDR3 totals 16 residues. V lost 2 bases and J 8 bases, leaving 21 bases between the germline ends. Germline V gene lookup returns CDR1 SGHDT and CDR2 YYEEEE. The CDR3 bases are TGTGCCAGCAGCTTTAAAGACTGGAGTCGGGTTGGTACGCAGTATTTT. This codes for CASSFKDWSRVGTQYF.

In its sample, this clone was seen a few times. The chain couples TRBV11-3 to TRBJ2-7; TRBD2 aligns across 7 bases. This CDR3 is 15 amino acids long. The trim removed 2 bases at V and 2 bases at J, leaving 6 bases unmatched. Germline V CDR1 and CDR2: SGHNT, YENEEA. DNA for the CDR3: TGTGCCAGCAGCTTACGGGGGGTAGGGACCTACGAGCAGTACTTC. Residues: CASSLRGVGTYEQYF.

V and J are TRBV6-5 and TRBJ1-6; 8 bases fit TRBD1. The CDR3 is 16 residues long. After removal of 2 bases from V and 5 bases from J, the junction contained 5 bases not matched to a gene. Germline lookup yields CDR1 MNHEY and CDR2 SVGAGI. The CDR3 DNA follows: TGTGCCAGCAGTTACCAATCGGACAGGGATAATTCACCCCTCCACTTT. Translating gives CASSYQSDRDNSPLHF.